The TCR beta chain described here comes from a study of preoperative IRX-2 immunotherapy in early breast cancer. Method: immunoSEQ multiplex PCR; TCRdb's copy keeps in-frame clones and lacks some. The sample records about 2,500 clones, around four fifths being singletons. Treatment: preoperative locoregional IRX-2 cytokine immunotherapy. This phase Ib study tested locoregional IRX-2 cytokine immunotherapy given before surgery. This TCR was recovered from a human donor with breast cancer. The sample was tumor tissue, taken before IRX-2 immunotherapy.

The CDR3 DNA reads as TGTGCCAGCAGCCAAGGGGTAGGAGGGCCCACAGATACGCAGTATTTT. This sequence encodes CASSQGVGGPTDTQYF. V gene TRBV14 combines with J gene TRBJ2-3; the D gene is possibly TRBD2 (6 bases). The CDR3 runs 16 residues. The germline CDR1 and CDR2 sequences are SGHDN and FVKESK. V was clipped by 1 base and J by 2 bases, with 13 bases between them.